The 7 T cell receptor beta chains reported below all come from one sample, sequenced in a study of cytomegalovirus exposure and HLA in healthy donors. Data came from immunoSEQ multiplex PCR; TCRdb stores just in-frame clones and leaves some out. The repertoire holds about 340,000 clones, 75% to 90% seen once, with about 0.91% in the top ten. The specimen sequenced was PBMCs. The receptors derive from a woman aged 18-29 years in good health and CMV-seronegative.

V is TRBV7-2 and J is TRBJ2-3; a weak D match, TRBD1 (6 bases). V dropped 0 bases and J dropped 4 bases, with 17 bases sitting between them. Germline V lookup: CDR1 SGHTA, CDR2 FQGNSA. The CDR3 length is 17 residues. This chain's CDR3 is CASSLALQGKGADTQYF. Written as DNA, the CDR3 is TGTGCCAGCAGCTTAGCGCTTCAGGGGAAGGGAGCAGATACGCAGTATTTT.

The V gene is TRBV11-2, the J gene TRBJ2-7; 9 bases align to TRBD1. V shed 5 bases and J 5 bases; nucleotides not matched to a gene: 10. The CDR3 sequence is 15 residues long. Germline V gene data show CDR1 as SGHAT and CDR2 as FQNNGV. The CDR3: CASSTPRGQGNEQYF. CDR3 sequence (DNA): TGTGCCAGCAGCACCCCCAGGGGACAGGGAAACGAGCAGTACTTC.

The chain combines TRBV7-2 with TRBJ2-5; possible D gene TRBD2, 5 bases. The CDR3 length is 15 residues. Germline lookup yields CDR1 SGHTA and CDR2 FQGNSA. With 1 base removed from V and 5 bases from J, the gap between germline ends came to 14 bases. The CDR3 region is CASSLVLASWETQYF. CDR3 DNA sequence: TGTGCCAGCAGCTTAGTCCTAGCTTCTTGGGAGACCCAGTACTTC. The variable domain in full, completed from reference TRBV7-2 and TRBJ2-5, reads GAGVSQSPSNKVTEKGKDVELRCDPISGHTALYWYRQSLGQGLEFLIYFQGNSAPDKSGLPSDRFSAERTGGSVSTLTIQRTQQEDSAVYLCASSLVLASWETQYFGPGTRLLVL.

This chain uses TRBV7-9 with TRBJ2-5; TRBD2 matches 10 bases. Germline CDR1 reads SEHNR; CDR2 reads FQNEAQ (reference sequence). V lost 5 bases, J lost 4 bases, and 10 bases stayed unmatched. The CDR3 has 16 residues. In nucleotides, the CDR3 is TGTGCCAGCAGCGGAAGTCTAGCGGGAGTTAGAGAGACCCAGTACTTC. Translating it yields CASSGSLAGVRETQYF.

This clone was detected once. The chain employs TRBV5-1 and TRBJ2-2; weak D call: TRBD1 (6 bases). The germline V and J ends were trimmed by 0 bases and 6 bases, with 9 bases remaining between them. Per germline, CDR1 SGHRS and CDR2 YFSETQ. The CDR3 runs 14 residues. CDR3 amino acids: CASSLAGAAGELFF. In DNA, the CDR3 is TGCGCCAGCAGCTTGGCAGGGGCGGCCGGGGAGCTGTTTTTT.

This clone was picked up a small number of times. This chain joins TRBV5-1 and TRBJ2-7; 9 bases fit TRBD1. Losses at the gene ends were 4 bases for V and 6 bases for J; bases not matched to a gene: 8. The CDR3 loop spans 14 amino acids. Germline values: CDR1 SGHRS, CDR2 YFSETQ. DNA of the CDR3: TGCGCCAGCAGCCCAGGGACAGGGATTGGCGAGCAGTACTTC. It is translated as CASSPGTGIGEQYF.

A note on this clone: At the DNA level, this CDR3 is encoded by other sequences in the same sample as well. The gene calls are TRBV6-5 and TRBJ1-4, with 8 bases that match TRBD1. The CDR3 sequence is 16 residues long. J was trimmed by 8 bases and V by 0 bases; bases with no gene match: 8. The V gene's germline CDR1 is MNHEY and CDR2 SVGAGI. DNA for the CDR3: TGTGCCAGCAGTTACTCGCCGGGACAGGCGGCAGAAAAACTGTTTTTT. This codes for CASSYSPGQAAEKLFF.